One TCR beta chain is described in this entry. The data originate from a study of CD8+ T cells in alopecia areata. V was clipped by 0 bases and J by 2 bases; unmatched bases: 3. The CDR3 sequence is 16 residues long. The germline CDR1 and CDR2 sequences are SNHLY and FYNNEI. cDNA reverse transcribed from extracted RNA served as the sequencing template. The assay was immunoSEQ multiplex PCR, and TCRdb's table has in-frame clones only and misses some. The table has 45,000 to 60,000 clones, around 96% seen once. Alopecia areata patients provided lesional scalp punch biopsies and peripheral blood, both collected for the study.

The sequence came from a human donor with alopecia areata. Material: CD8+ T cells sorted from blood, obtained at week 0. This chain links TRBV2 with TRBJ2-5, with 10 bases matching TRBD2. The CDR3 sequence: CASSEASGGYQETQYF. CDR3 nucleotide sequence: TGTGCCAGCAGTGAAGCTAGCGGGGGGTATCAAGAGACCCAGTACTTC. The variable domain in full, completed from reference TRBV2 and TRBJ2-5, reads EPEVTQTPSHQVTQMGQEVILRCVPISNHLYFYWYRQILGQKVEFLVSFYNNEISEKSEIFDDQFSVERPDGSNFTLKIRSTKLEDSAMYFCASSEASGGYQETQYFGPGTRLLVL.